The 27 T cell receptor beta chains in this list originate from one sample, sequenced in a study of shared clonotypes between healthy human individuals. The protocol was immunoSEQ multiplex PCR, while the TCRdb copy is restricted to in-frame clones and leaves out a portion. The sample yields 950,000 to 1,100,000 clones, approximately 80% seen once. Material: memory CD4+ T cells from PBMCs. Regarding subset: CD45RA-negative fraction. The receptors derive from a man aged 18 to 29 in good health. Some clones in this sample may be carry-over from other donors' samples.

This chain joins TRBV9 and TRBJ2-2, with a possible D match to TRBD1 (6 bases). The germline V gene has CDR1 SGDLS and CDR2 YYNGEE. V was shortened by 6 bases and J by 0 bases, with 9 bases between the two germline ends. This CDR3 has 14 amino acids. In DNA form, the CDR3 reads TGTGCCAGCACCCGGGACACGAACACCGGGGAGCTGTTTTTT. Translated, it gives CASTRDTNTGELFF.

The V call is TRBV6-5, the J call TRBJ1-1; no firm D call. CDR1 and CDR2 (germline): MNHEY, SVGAGI. The CDR3 runs 15 residues. Trimming took off 7 bases at V and 4 bases at J, with 19 bases between the two ends. This CDR3 is CASKPEGRGGTEAFF. For the CDR3, the DNA is TGTGCCAGCAAACCCGAGGGCCGAGGTGGCACTGAAGCTTTCTTT.

This sequence joins TRBV30 and TRBJ1-2; D perhaps matches TRBD1 (5 bases). CDR1 and CDR2 from the germline V gene are GTSNPN and SVGIG (reference sequence). The CDR3 length is 13 residues. Trimming stripped 2 bases from V and 5 bases from J, with 12 bases between. The CDR3 region has the DNA TGTGCCTGGAGTACAGTAAGGGGTTATGGCTACACCTTC. It codes for CAWSTVRGYGYTF.

This rearrangement joins TRBV5-1 to TRBJ2-7; 12 nucleotides agree with TRBD1. The CDR3 totals 14 residues. Germline V gives CDR1 SGHRS, CDR2 YFSETQ. With V trimmed by 7 bases and J by 4 bases, 6 bases remained unmatched. CDR3 amino acids: CASAGTGGGYEQYF. The CDR3 bases are TGCGCCAGCGCCGGGACAGGGGGCGGGTACGAGCAGTACTTC.

The genes are TRBV13 and TRBJ2-7; D is unclear. CDR1 PRHDT and CDR2 FYEKMQ come from the germline V gene (reference sequence). The V end lost 2 bases, the J end lost 0 bases, and 11 bases lay between the germline ends. The CDR3 totals 15 residues. The CDR3 sequence is CASSLSFLVSYEQYF. CDR3 DNA: TGTGCCAGCAGCTTAAGCTTCTTGGTCTCCTACGAGCAGTACTTC.

The genes are TRBV28 and TRBJ1-4, with D hard to call. V lost 6 bases, J lost 0 bases, and 11 bases lay in between. Looked up from germline, CDR1 is MDHEN and CDR2 is SYDVKM. The CDR3 totals 15 residues. The DNA of the CDR3 is TGTGCCAGCAGCCGCTTAGGGTCAACTAATGAAAAACTGTTTTTT. Encoded protein: CASSRLGSTNEKLFF.

The CDR3 here is CASSGRDSVSYEQYF. The CDR3 nucleotides read TGCGCCAGCAGTGGCCGGGACAGCGTTTCCTACGAGCAGTACTTC. The chain couples TRBV5-1 to TRBJ2-7; 7 positions agree with TRBD1. With 5 bases clipped from V and 1 base from J, the junction kept 9 bases outside the gene matches. The germline V gene encodes CDR1 SGHRS and CDR2 YFSETQ. The CDR3 loop spans 15 amino acids.

This clone was counted a single time. The CDR3 DNA reads as TGTGCCAGCAGAAGACAGGGGGCAGATGAAAAACTGTTTTTT. Translating it yields CASRRQGADEKLFF. The rearrangement uses TRBV7-2 and TRBJ1-4, with 10 bases lining up with TRBD1. The CDR3 covers 14 residues. CDR1 is SGHTA and CDR2 is FQGNSA in the germline V gene. J gave up 6 bases and V 6 bases, and 4 bases lay outside the gene matches.

The chain recombines TRBV5-8 with TRBJ2-5, with 10 bases aligning to TRBD1. Per the germline V gene, CDR1 is SGHTS and CDR2 is YDEGEE. The CDR3 is 16 amino acids. V dropped 4 bases and J dropped 5; count of bases not matched to a gene: 11. CDR3 residues: CASSAGPDRGAETQYF. The CDR3 DNA follows: TGTGCCAGCAGCGCGGGGCCGGACAGGGGGGCGGAGACCCAGTACTTC.

The rearrangement joins TRBV2 to TRBJ1-2; D ambiguous. CDR1 SNHLY and CDR2 FYNNEI come from the germline V gene. With 11 bases removed from V and 0 bases from J, the gap between germline ends came to 16 bases. This CDR3 has 14 residues. Written as DNA, the CDR3 is TGTGCCGGGAGGTTCGGCGGAGCTAACTATGGCTACACCTTC. Encoded protein: CAGRFGGANYGYTF.

CDR3 coding DNA: TGTGCCAGCAGCTATTCCGGAGGTAGACAGGCCGATACGCAGTATTTT. Translating gives CASSYSGGRQADTQYF. The chain uses TRBV7-8 and TRBJ2-3; tentative D call: TRBD1 (6 bases). This CDR3 is 16 amino acids long. Per the germline V gene, CDR1 is SGHVS and CDR2 is FQNEAQ. Trimming removed 4 bases from V and 6 bases from J, with 20 bases in between.

The CDR3 loop reads CASSADLRAYNEQFF. CDR3 sequence (DNA): TGTGCCAGCAGCGCGGACCTCCGGGCCTACAATGAGCAGTTCTTC. The chain links TRBV11-1 to TRBJ2-1; no reliable D call. V was trimmed by 5 bases and J by 2 bases, leaving 13 bases between them. CDR3 length equals 15 residues. The V gene's germline CDR1 is SGHAT and CDR2 FQDESV (reference sequence).

The chain is built from TRBV27 and TRBJ2-1; no clear D. Germline assignment: CDR1 MNHEY and CDR2 SMNVEV (reference sequence). This CDR3 region has 14 residues. Trimming stripped 7 bases from V and 0 bases from J, with 10 bases between. The CDR3 loop is CASNSPGSYNEQFF. In DNA form, the CDR3 reads TGTGCCAGCAACTCTCCTGGCTCCTACAATGAGCAGTTCTTC.

This rearrangement joins TRBV27 to TRBJ2-1; TRBD2 is a possible D gene (5 bases). The CDR3 sequence is 16 residues long. V shed 1 base and J shed 9 bases, with 19 bases lying between them. Germline assignment: CDR1 MNHEY and CDR2 SMNVEV (reference sequence). This CDR3 reads CASSLLGASLRGEQFF. In DNA, the CDR3 is TGTGCCAGCAGTTTATTGGGAGCTAGCTTACGCGGTGAGCAGTTCTTC.

This chain links TRBV28 with TRBJ2-7; weak D call: TRBD1 (6 bases). Looked up from germline, CDR1 is MDHEN and CDR2 is SYDVKM. The V end was cut by 5 bases, the J end by 5 bases, with 19 bases between. The CDR3 spans 15 residues. The CDR3, as DNA: TGTGCCAGCAGTCCCCTCAGGGGATGGAGCAACGAGCAGTACTTC. Translating it yields CASSPLRGWSNEQYF.

V and J are TRBV9 and TRBJ2-1, with TRBD2 matching over 14 bases. J gave up 7 bases and V 6 bases, and 3 bases lay outside the gene matches. CDR1 is SGDLS and CDR2 is YYNGEE in the germline V gene. The CDR3 is made up of 14 amino acids. Here the CDR3 DNA reads TGTGCCAGCACCCGACTAGCGGGAGGGAATGAGCAGTTCTTC. It specifies CASTRLAGGNEQFF.

This clone was detected ten times or more. The rearrangement joins TRBV5-4 to TRBJ2-1; unclear D gene. V was clipped by 3 bases and J by 0 bases, with 10 bases between them. The CDR3 is 15 amino acids. Germline values: CDR1 SGHNT, CDR2 YYREEE (reference sequence). The CDR3: CASSSRRHSYNEQFF. Here the CDR3 DNA reads TGTGCCAGCAGCTCCCGCAGGCACTCCTACAATGAGCAGTTCTTC.

The DNA for the CDR3 is TGTGCTAGTGGTCTTGGGGCAGGGCAGTTCTTC. Its protein product is CASGLGAGQFF. V and J are TRBV12-5 and TRBJ2-1; tentatively, D is TRBD1 (5 bases). Trimming shortened V by 5 bases and J by 12 bases, and 11 bases separated the two germline ends. Germline V CDR1 and CDR2: LGHNT, FRNRAP. The CDR3 is 11 residues long.

The chain carries TRBV18 and TRBJ2-3, with D unclear. The CDR3 consists of 13 residues. The germline gives CDR1 KGHSH, CDR2 LQKENI. The V gene lost 3 bases and the J gene lost 6 bases, with 10 bases spanning the gap. The CDR3 spells CASSPPIVDTQYF. The CDR3, as DNA: TGTGCCAGCTCACCCCCCATTGTGGATACGCAGTATTTT. Full variable domain (remainder filled in from reference TRBV18 and TRBJ2-3): NAGVMQNPRHLVRRRGQEARLRCSPMKGHSHVYWYRQLPEEGLKFMVYLQKENIIDESGMPKERFSAEFPKEGPSILRIQQVVRGDSAAYFCASSPPIVDTQYFGPGTRLTVL.

V is TRBV5-4 and J is TRBJ2-2; perhaps TRBD2 as D (6 bases). Germline V CDR1 and CDR2: SGHNT, YYREEE (reference sequence). Trimming removed 0 bases at V and 5 bases at J, with 14 bases between. CDR3 size: 16 residues. The chain's CDR3 is CASSLGSGVYTGELFF. The CDR3 nucleotides read TGTGCCAGCAGCTTGGGGTCGGGAGTCTATACCGGGGAGCTGTTTTTT.

The gene calls are TRBV19 and TRBJ2-7; 7 nucleotides match TRBD2. This CDR3 contains 15 residues. Per germline, CDR1 LNHDA and CDR2 SQIVND (reference sequence). J lost 2 bases, V lost 8 bases, and 12 bases had no gene match. The CDR3 loop is CASDGLGRDPYEQYF. The CDR3 DNA follows: TGTGCCAGTGATGGACTAGGGCGGGACCCCTACGAGCAGTACTTC.

J is TRBJ1-1 and V is TRBV7-2; a weak D match, TRBD1 (6 bases). The CDR3 extends over 16 amino acids. Trimming took off 3 bases at V and 5 bases at J, with 19 bases between the two ends. Germline V gene sequence: CDR1 SGHTA, CDR2 FQGNSA. The CDR3 nucleotides are TGTGCCAGCAGCTTCAGTCAAGTCAGGAGGGGGACTGAAGCTTTCTTT. As protein: CASSFSQVRRGTEAFF.

The V call is TRBV6-6, the J call TRBJ2-3; tentatively, D is TRBD2 (5 bases). The CDR3 contains 14 residues. V was shortened by 4 bases and J by 3 bases, with 11 bases between the two germline ends. CDR1 is MNHNY and CDR2 is SVGAGI in the germline V gene (reference sequence). The CDR3 nucleotides are TGTGCCAGCAGTTTCGCGGGTAGGACAGATACGCAGTATTTT. This sequence encodes CASSFAGRTDTQYF.

This clone showed up just once. For the CDR3, the DNA is TGCGCCAGCAGCAACGAGCGGGGTCAAGAGCAGTTCTTC. Translation: CASSNERGQEQFF. This chain connects TRBV5-1 to TRBJ2-1; 7 bases fit TRBD2. Germline V gene sequence: CDR1 SGHRS, CDR2 YFSETQ. V lost 4 bases, J lost 10 bases, and 8 bases stayed unmatched. This CDR3 has 13 amino acids.

The rearrangement joins TRBV2 to TRBJ2-1; TRBD2 matches 12 bases. Germline V gives CDR1 SNHLY, CDR2 FYNNEI. The length of the CDR3 is 18 residues. The V segment lost 6 bases and the J segment 3 bases; nucleotides outside the gene matches: 12. CDR3 region: CASSAGTSGRGNYNEQFF. Written as DNA, the CDR3 is TGTGCCAGCAGCGCCGGGACTAGCGGGCGTGGGAACTACAATGAGCAGTTCTTC.

This chain connects TRBV7-9 to TRBJ2-3; TRBD2 matches 13 bases. There are 18 residues in the CDR3. Germline V lookup: CDR1 SEHNR, CDR2 FQNEAQ (reference sequence). V was clipped by 3 bases and J by 5 bases; unmatched bases: 11. This CDR3 reads CASSFATSGRRRGDTQYF. Written as DNA, the CDR3 is TGTGCCAGCAGCTTCGCGACTAGCGGGAGGAGGAGGGGAGATACGCAGTATTTT.

The chain joins TRBV7-6 to TRBJ2-1, with 13 bases matching TRBD2. Germline V CDR1 and CDR2: SGHVS, FNYEAQ. Trimming removed 5 bases from V and 9 bases from J; junction bases left unmatched: 10. The CDR3 has 16 amino acids. CDR3 protein: CASSRMGLAGSLEQFF. CDR3 coding DNA: TGTGCCAGCAGCCGAATGGGACTAGCGGGATCCCTTGAGCAGTTCTTC.